A selection of T cell receptor beta chains follows, all from one sample in a study of blood T cells in healthy people across ages. TCRdb re-derived calls from the 5' RACE reads in MiXCR, one entry per CDR3 protein. The sample has more than 1,400,000 distinct CDR3 sequences, around two fifths seen once; the top ten hold under 8%. Sequencing input: blood. The source is a young woman in good health. The CDR3 runs from the conserved cysteine through the conserved F or W. Fields, in order: CDR3 protein, CDR3 DNA, V gene, clone size, J gene, D gene. A D gene is named only where the DNA matches it firmly. Some rows have no size entry. The others give once, few or many, or a class for an expanded clone.

CASSTGTDYNGQFF	TGTGCCAGCAGTACCGGGACCGACTACAATGGGCAGTTCTTC	TRBV2	-	TRBJ2-1	-
CASSQRLAGGDEQFF	TGTGCCAGCAGCCAGAGACTAGCGGGAGGGGATGAGCAGTTCTTC	TRBV7-6	-	TRBJ2-1	TRBD2
CSARDGGTSGNEQFF	TGCAGTGCTAGAGATGGGGGGACTAGCGGGAATGAGCAGTTCTTC	TRBV20-1	-	TRBJ2-1	TRBD2
CASSSAPKNIQYF	TGCGCCAGCAGCTCGGCCCCAAAAAACATTCAGTACTTC	TRBV5-1	few	TRBJ2-4	-
CAISEVSSGLDEQFF	TGTGCCATCAGTGAGGTTTCCAGCGGGCTCGATGAGCAGTTCTTC	TRBV10-3	-	TRBJ2-1	-
CASSEGLLAYEQYF	TGTGCCAGCAGTGAAGGACTCCTCGCCTACGAGCAGTACTTC	TRBV2	few	TRBJ2-7	-
CASSPRGGGTSTDTQYF	TGTGCCAGCAGCCCACGGGGAGGGGGAACTAGCACAGATACGCAGTATTTT	TRBV9	-	TRBJ2-3	-
CASSFPGLADQYF	TGTGCCAGCAGCTTCCCAGGACTAGCGGACCAGTACTTC	TRBV7-2	few	TRBJ2-5	TRBD2
CAGSVAAGNQPQHF	TGTGCCGGCAGCGTAGCTGCGGGCAATCAGCCCCAGCATTTT	TRBV9	-	TRBJ1-5	-
CASSLEARGGNTEAFF	TGTGCCAGCAGCTTAGAGGCCAGGGGGGGGAACACTGAAGCTTTCTTT	TRBV7-6	-	TRBJ1-1	TRBD1
CATSRENTNYEQYF	TGTGCCACCAGCAGAGAAAATACTAACTACGAGCAGTACTTC	TRBV15	few	TRBJ2-7	-
CASSPSRPRVKKGYTF	TGTGCCAGCAGCCCCTCTCGCCCCAGGGTTAAGAAGGGCTACACCTTC	TRBV7-9	few	TRBJ1-2	-
CASSQDPWTSQAAKNIQYF	TGTGCCAGCAGCCAGGACCCTTGGACCTCTCAAGCCGCCAAAAACATTCAGTACTTC	TRBV3-1	-	TRBJ2-4	-
CSARGVAGADTGELFF	TGCAGTGCTAGAGGAGTAGCGGGGGCCGACACCGGGGAGCTGTTTTTT	TRBV20-1	few	TRBJ2-2	TRBD2
CSASWRDDYTF	TGCAGTGCTTCGTGGAGGGATGACTACACCTTC	TRBV20-1	-	TRBJ1-2	-
CASSLRPGEDEKLFF	TGCGCCAGCAGCCTCCGGCCAGGGGAGGATGAAAAACTGTTTTTT	TRBV5-1	few	TRBJ1-4	-
CASSQDLAGVAKNIQYF	TGTGCCAGCAGCCAAGATTTGGCGGGAGTAGCCAAAAACATTCAGTACTTC	TRBV4-2	-	TRBJ2-4	TRBD2
CATGNNYGYTF	TGCGCCACAGGGAATAACTATGGCTACACCTTC	TRBV25-1	few	TRBJ1-2	-
CASSFRQGSGANVLTF	TGCGCCAGCAGCTTTAGACAGGGCTCTGGGGCCAACGTCCTGACTTTC	TRBV5-1	many	TRBJ2-6	TRBD1
CASSPPRLVGTDTQYF	TGTGCCAGCAGTCCCCCAAGACTAGTTGGCACAGATACGCAGTATTTT	TRBV27	-	TRBJ2-3	-
CASSFRRQGSFYEQYF	TGTGCCAGCAGCTTTCGCAGACAGGGAAGCTTCTACGAGCAGTACTTC	TRBV11-2	-	TRBJ2-7	TRBD1
CASSPRGQGKLIGLAGTDAQYF	TGTGCCAGCAGCCCCCGGGGACAGGGGAAGCTCATCGGACTAGCGGGCACAGATGCGCAGTATTTT	TRBV4-2	-	TRBJ2-3	-
CASSWAPLNQPQHF	TGTGCCAGCAGCTGGGCCCCTCTCAATCAGCCCCAGCATTTT	TRBV7-2	few	TRBJ1-5	-
CASKGLAGAYYEQYF	TGTGCCAGCAAGGGACTAGCGGGGGCCTACTACGAGCAGTACTTC	TRBV6-1	-	TRBJ2-7	TRBD2
CASSQEKGWGNQAQHF	TGCGCCAGCAGCCAAGAGAAGGGTTGGGGCAATCAGGCCCAGCATTTT	TRBV4-1	-	TRBJ1-5	-
CASSETNTEAFF	TGTGCCAGCAGTGAGACGAACACTGAAGCTTTCTTT	TRBV25-1	-	TRBJ1-1	-
CASAPGTQYF	TGTGCCAGCGCCCCGGGCACGCAGTATTTT	TRBV6-6	-	TRBJ2-3	-
CASSTGLAGGLDEQFF	TGTGCCAGCAGCACAGGACTAGCGGGGGGGCTCGATGAGCAGTTCTTC	TRBV7-9	-	TRBJ2-1	TRBD2
CASTMVSGGALYF	TGTGCCAGCACCATGGTTAGCGGGGGGGCGTTGTACTTC	TRBV28	few	TRBJ2-5	TRBD2
CASSLLGTRVYNEQFF	TGTGCCAGCAGTTTACTCGGGACCCGCGTCTACAATGAGCAGTTCTTC	TRBV12-3/TRBV12-4	few	TRBJ2-1	-
CASGSPTSGSYNEQFF	TGTGCTAGTGGTTCACCGACTAGCGGGTCCTACAATGAGCAGTTCTTC	TRBV12-5	few	TRBJ2-1	TRBD2
CASSLEGARADTQYF	TGTGCCAGCAGCTTAGAGGGGGCGCGGGCAGATACGCAGTATTTT	TRBV7-9	-	TRBJ2-3	TRBD1
CAISEGSSYEQYF	TGTGCCATCAGTGAAGGTAGCTCCTACGAGCAGTACTTC	TRBV10-3	many	TRBJ2-7	-
CASSYSSKMSYEQYF	TGTGCCAGCAGTTACTCCTCGAAGATGTCCTACGAGCAGTACTTC	TRBV6-5	few	TRBJ2-7	-
CASSTGQMLGYTF	TGTGCCAGCAGCACGGGACAGATGCTGGGCTACACCTTC	TRBV11-1	few	TRBJ1-2	TRBD1
CASSMGYDRAGNEQYF	TGTGCCAGCAGTATGGGATACGACAGGGCAGGCAACGAGCAGTACTTC	TRBV12-3/TRBV12-4	-	TRBJ2-7	TRBD1
CASSLATSGRMNEQFF	TGTGCCAGCAGCTTAGCCACTAGCGGGAGGATGAATGAGCAGTTCTTC	TRBV7-9	few	TRBJ2-1	TRBD2
CAIKGDGQFF	TGCGCCATCAAGGGGGATGGGCAGTTCTTC	TRBV10-1	once	TRBJ2-1	-
CASEGSTGELFF	TGTGCCAGCGAGGGAAGTACCGGGGAGCTGTTTTTT	TRBV6-5	few	TRBJ2-2	-
CSAPTQRGANEQFF	TGCAGTGCCCCTACTCAGCGGGGGGCCAATGAGCAGTTCTTC	TRBV20-1	-	TRBJ2-1	TRBD2
CAIRATGFSNQPQHF	TGTGCCATCAGAGCGACAGGGTTTAGCAATCAGCCCCAGCATTTT	TRBV10-3	-	TRBJ1-5	TRBD1
CASSQGGTSGLSEQYF	TGCGCCAGCAGCCAAGGTGGGACTAGCGGCCTGAGCGAGCAGTACTTC	TRBV4-1	few	TRBJ2-7	TRBD2
CASSEGTLFVEQFF	TGTGCCAGCAGTGAAGGCACCCTTTTTGTTGAGCAGTTCTTC	TRBV2	few	TRBJ2-1	-
CASNNLGGMNTEAFF	TGTGCCAGCAACAACCTCGGGGGGATGAACACTGAAGCTTTCTTT	TRBV12-3/TRBV12-4	-	TRBJ1-1	-
CASSRLDTDTGELFF	TGTGCCAGCAGCCGATTAGACACTGACACCGGGGAGCTGTTTTTT	TRBV3-1	few	TRBJ2-2	-
CASSLFRGSGNTIYF	TGTGCCAGCAGTTTGTTTCGGGGCTCTGGAAACACCATATATTTT	TRBV27	-	TRBJ1-3	-
CATSLSSGNTGELFF	TGTGCCACCTCTCTAAGTAGCGGGAACACCGGGGAGCTGTTTTTT	TRBV7-7	-	TRBJ2-2	-
CASSFWTSGLNDRETQYF	TGTGCCAGCAGCTTCTGGACTAGCGGGTTAAACGATCGAGAGACCCAGTACTTC	TRBV5-5	few	TRBJ2-5	TRBD2
CASLGSLTEAFF	TGTGCCAGCTTAGGCAGTTTGACTGAAGCTTTCTTT	TRBV7-9	few	TRBJ1-1	-
CASSLESPDYYNEQFF	TGTGCCAGCAGTTTAGAGTCGCCAGACTACTACAATGAGCAGTTCTTC	TRBV27	many	TRBJ2-1	-